These 28 T cell receptor beta chains were sequenced from one sample in a study of shared clonotypes between healthy human individuals. Libraries were prepared by immunoSEQ multiplex PCR; TCRdb keeps only in-frame clonotypes and omits some of them. Among under 1 million clones, 90% to 98% were seen once, and the ten largest hold about 0.21%. The naive CD8 population came from CD45RO-negative cells selected for CCR7, without terminally differentiated effector memory CD45RA+ cells. The sample was naive CD8+ T cells sorted from blood. Receptors originate from a young man in good health.

This rearrangement joins TRBV27 to TRBJ2-1, with D perhaps matching TRBD2 (7 bases). V lost 6 bases and J lost 3, with 15 bases in between. The CDR3 is made up of 15 amino acids. The germline V gene has CDR1 MNHEY and CDR2 SMNVEV (reference sequence). CDR3 sequence reads: CASSRGGGDYNEQFF. In DNA, the CDR3 is TGTGCCAGCAGCAGGGGAGGGGGGGACTACAATGAGCAGTTCTTC.

Only a few counts were recorded for this clone. CDR3: CASSGTSGIYEQYF. CDR3 in DNA: TGTGCCAGCAGCGGGACTAGCGGGATCTACGAGCAGTACTTC. The rearrangement joins TRBV28 to TRBJ2-7; 13 nucleotides align to TRBD2. V was clipped by 6 bases and J by 3 bases; unmatched bases: 2. This CDR3 spans 14 amino acids. The V gene's germline CDR1 is MDHEN and CDR2 SYDVKM.

This clone showed up just once. This chain joins TRBV29-1 and TRBJ2-1, with 11 bases lining up with TRBD2. CDR3 size: 17 residues. CDR1 is SQVTM, CDR2 ANQGSEA, per germline. The ends lost 7 bases at V and 0 bases at J; junction bases unmatched: 11. The CDR3 DNA follows: TGCAGCGCCCGGGGGCCTCTAGCGGGAGGCTCCTACAATGAGCAGTTCTTC. As protein: CSARGPLAGGSYNEQFF.

The rearrangement uses TRBV11-2 and TRBJ1-1, with 9 bases identical to TRBD1. This CDR3 is built from 19 residues. V shed 6 bases and J 12 bases; nucleotides not matched to a gene: 29. Germline V gene data show CDR1 as SGHAT and CDR2 as FQNNGV. CDR3 residues: CASRDFPGGGGLGQGGPFF. CDR3 nucleotide sequence: TGTGCCAGCAGAGACTTCCCTGGGGGTGGAGGCCTGGGACAGGGCGGCCCTTTCTTT. Supplemented by reference TRBV11-2 and TRBJ1-1, the full variable domain reads EAGVAQSPRYKIIEKRQSVAFWCNPISGHATLYWYQQILGQGPKLLIQFQNNGVVDDSQLPKDRFSAERLKGVDSTLKIQPAKLEDSAVYLCASRDFPGGGGLGQGGPFFGQGTRLTVV.

The chain couples TRBV5-1 to TRBJ2-2, with TRBD1 matching over 9 bases. This CDR3 contains 15 residues. The ends lost 3 bases at V and 6 bases at J; junction bases unmatched: 6. The germline V gene has CDR1 SGHRS and CDR2 YFSETQ. The CDR3 coding sequence is TGCGCCAGCAGCTCCGGGGACAGGGCCTCCGGGGAGCTGTTTTTT. Residues: CASSSGDRASGELFF.

J is TRBJ2-3 and V is TRBV11-2; D is unresolved. V was pared by 1 base and J by 2 bases, with 7 bases between. Germline CDR1 SGHAT, CDR2 FQNNGV. The CDR3 runs 14 residues. The CDR3: CASSLGRITDTQYF. CDR3 DNA: TGTGCCAGCAGCTTAGGGCGGATCACAGATACGCAGTATTTT.

This chain uses TRBV27 with TRBJ2-1, with 9 bases lining up with TRBD1. Germline lookup yields CDR1 MNHEY and CDR2 SMNVEV (reference sequence). J lost 7 bases, V lost 4 bases, and 8 bases had no gene match. CDR3 size: 15 residues. CDR3 amino acids: CASSSRDRVGNEQFF. The CDR3 DNA is TGTGCCAGCAGTTCCCGGGACAGGGTCGGGAATGAGCAGTTCTTC.

The CDR3 region has the DNA TGCGCCAGCAGCCAAGAAGACTTCGAGGGAGCTGAAGCTTTCTTT. Translating gives CASSQEDFEGAEAFF. The genes are TRBV4-3 and TRBJ1-1, with D unresolved. Per germline, CDR1 LGHNA and CDR2 YSLEER. V was shortened by 0 bases and J by 6 bases, with 14 bases between the two germline ends. The CDR3 loop spans 15 amino acids.

The chain couples TRBV29-1 to TRBJ2-7; tentatively, D is TRBD2 (6 bases). This CDR3 is built from 14 residues. Trimming took 6 bases from V and 0 from J, leaving 15 bases between them. CDR1 is SQVTM, CDR2 ANQGSEA, per germline. CDR3 amino acids: CSVAGTQTSYEQYF. The CDR3 nucleotides read TGCAGCGTGGCCGGGACTCAGACCTCCTACGAGCAGTACTTC.

This chain links TRBV6-1 with TRBJ2-3, with D hard to call. There are 17 residues in the CDR3. CDR1 is MNHNS and CDR2 is SASEGT in the germline V gene. Trimming cost V 2 bases and J 0 bases, with 15 bases left between them. CDR3 sequence reads: CASSEYSRSRSTDTQYF. CDR3 sequence (DNA): TGTGCCAGCAGTGAATATTCGAGGAGTAGGAGCACAGATACGCAGTATTTT.

The chain combines TRBV6-1 with TRBJ1-3; D gene ambiguous. Germline V lookup: CDR1 MNHNS, CDR2 SASEGT. This CDR3 contains 17 residues. The V gene lost 3 bases and the J gene lost 0 bases, with 15 bases spanning the gap. The CDR3 spells CASSDHWRPRSGNTIYF. The CDR3 bases are TGTGCCAGCAGTGACCATTGGCGGCCGCGCTCTGGAAACACCATATATTTT.

This clone has a single count. CDR3 in amino acids: CASQGGYNEQFF. In DNA, the CDR3 is TGTGCCAGCCAAGGGGGTTACAATGAGCAGTTCTTC. This sequence joins TRBV2 and TRBJ2-1; perhaps TRBD1 as D (6 bases). The ends were cut back, 8 bases at V and 4 bases at J, with 9 bases in the middle. This CDR3 has 12 residues. In germline, CDR1 is SNHLY, CDR2 FYNNEI.

V is TRBV28 and J is TRBJ2-3; D unresolved. The V gene's germline CDR1 is MDHEN and CDR2 SYDVKM. There are 14 residues in the CDR3. The germline V and J ends were trimmed by 6 bases and 3 bases, with 13 bases remaining between them. The CDR3 is CASRGSGLTDTQYF. DNA of the CDR3: TGTGCCAGCAGGGGTTCGGGCCTTACAGATACGCAGTATTTT.

This chain links TRBV11-2 with TRBJ1-2; 10 nucleotides match TRBD1. Germline CDR1 and CDR2: SGHAT and FQNNGV. V shed 5 bases and J 2 bases; nucleotides not matched to a gene: 2. The CDR3 is made up of 14 amino acids. In nucleotides, the CDR3 is TGTGCCAGCAGCCCGGGACAGGGGAACTATGGCTACACCTTC. This encodes CASSPGQGNYGYTF.

The rearrangement uses TRBV29-1 and TRBJ1-2, with a possible D match to TRBD1 (5 bases). The CDR3 length is 14 residues. Germline V gene sequence: CDR1 SQVTM, CDR2 ANQGSEA. V lost 8 bases and J 4 bases, leaving 20 bases between the germline ends. CDR3 amino acids: CSRGGGKGAYGYTF. The CDR3, as DNA: TGCAGCCGCGGTGGGGGAAAAGGGGCCTATGGCTACACCTTC. Looking up the rest from reference TRBV29-1 and TRBJ1-2 gives the full variable domain: SAVISQKPSRDICQRGTSLTIQCQVDSQVTMMFWYRQQPGQSLTLIATANQGSEATYESGFVIDKFPISRPNLTFSTLTVSNMSPEDSSIYLCSRGGGKGAYGYTFGSGTRLTVV.

This clone was observed a few times. The chain has TRBV4-1 and TRBJ2-7, with 10 bases lining up with TRBD2. Trimming cost V 4 bases and J 2 bases; bases outside gene matches: 5. Germline CDR1 reads MGHRA; CDR2 reads YSYEKL. This CDR3 spans 15 amino acids. CDR3 bases: TGCGCCAGCAGCCCCCTAGCGGGAGTGGCCTACGAGCAGTACTTC. It codes for CASSPLAGVAYEQYF.

As regards this clone: Other DNA sequences in the sample encode the same CDR3. This chain links TRBV27 with TRBJ2-1, with 12 bases aligning to TRBD2. From germline, CDR1 is MNHEY and CDR2 SMNVEV (reference sequence). The CDR3 contains 16 residues. The V gene end was trimmed by 0 bases and the J gene end by 4 bases; junction bases not matched to a gene: 1. The DNA of the CDR3 is TGTGCCAGCAGTTTATCGGGACTAGCGGGTTACAATGAGCAGTTCTTC. This gives the protein CASSLSGLAGYNEQFF.

This clone was seen only once. Distinct nucleotide sequences in the sample also encode this CDR3. The chain has TRBV9 and TRBJ1-1; 7 bases fit TRBD1. This CDR3 has 15 residues. The germline gives CDR1 SGDLS, CDR2 YYNGEE. The V segment lost 0 bases and the J segment 0 bases; nucleotides outside the gene matches: 2. The CDR3 sequence is CASSVGQGVNTEAFF. The CDR3 DNA sequence: TGTGCCAGCAGCGTAGGCCAGGGGGTGAACACTGAAGCTTTCTTT.

This clone appeared once. The chain is built from TRBV25-1 and TRBJ2-1, with unresolved D. The length of the CDR3 is 13 residues. Trimming left V 7 bases short and J 8 bases short, with 15 bases between. Germline V CDR1 and CDR2: MGHDK, SYGVNS. CDR3 nucleotide sequence: TGTGCCAGCACTCCGAATGGGTATTATGAGCAGTTCTTC. This sequence encodes CASTPNGYYEQFF. The complete variable domain, with remaining parts taken from reference TRBV25-1 and TRBJ2-1, reads EADIYQTPRYLVIGTGKKITLECSQTMGHDKMYWYQQDPGMELHLIHYSYGVNSTEKGDLSSESTVSRIRTEHFPLTLESARPSHTSQYLCASTPNGYYEQFFGPGTRLTVL.

This clone was counted once. V gene TRBV13 combines with J gene TRBJ2-5; TRBD1 matches 8 bases. Germline assignment: CDR1 PRHDT and CDR2 FYEKMQ (reference sequence). The CDR3 extends over 14 amino acids. V shed 7 bases, J shed 5 bases, and the junction held 9 bases outside the gene matches. CDR3 protein: CASTVGQGEETQYF. DNA for the CDR3: TGTGCCAGCACCGTTGGACAGGGCGAGGAGACCCAGTACTTC.

V and J are TRBV5-6 and TRBJ2-7; 9 nucleotides agree with TRBD1. Trimming took 3 bases from V and 4 from J; bases not matched to a gene: 5. This CDR3 is 14 amino acids long. The germline V gene encodes CDR1 SGHDT and CDR2 YYEEEE. CDR3 loop: CASSWWDREYEQYF. Here the CDR3 DNA reads TGTGCCAGCAGCTGGTGGGACAGGGAGTACGAGCAGTACTTC.

The chain employs TRBV6-5 and TRBJ2-7, with TRBD2 matching over 7 bases. Germline CDR1 MNHEY, CDR2 SVGAGI. The J segment lost 3 bases and the V segment lost 8 bases, leaving 4 bases of the junction unmatched. The CDR3 is 12 amino acids. The CDR3 reads CASGPGGYEQYF. The CDR3 bases are TGTGCCAGCGGGCCGGGAGGCTACGAGCAGTACTTC.

This chain links TRBV29-1 with TRBJ2-3; possible D gene TRBD1, 5 bases. The CDR3 sequence is 15 residues long. Germline CDR1 is SQVTM and CDR2 is ANQGSEA. The V and J ends lost 3 bases and 2 bases respectively, with 15 bases between them. CDR3 nucleotides: TGCAGCGTTGACAGGTCAGGGCGAACCACAGATACGCAGTATTTT. As protein: CSVDRSGRTTDTQYF.

The chain couples TRBV6-5 to TRBJ2-5; D gene uncertain. V lost 6 bases to trimming and J lost 2 bases, with 13 bases between them. The CDR3 covers 14 residues. Germline V gives CDR1 MNHEY, CDR2 SVGAGI. CDR3 DNA: TGTGCCAGCAGCTATGAGGACGGACAAGAGACCCAGTACTTC. It is translated as CASSYEDGQETQYF.

This clone has just one count. The chain recombines TRBV6-5 with TRBJ2-1, with 7 positions matching TRBD1. Germline CDR1 and CDR2: MNHEY and SVGAGI. V lost 0 bases, J lost 2 bases, and 4 bases stayed unmatched. CDR3 length: 16 residues. The CDR3 DNA reads as TGTGCCAGCAGTTACTCGAACAGGGGACCCTACAATGAGCAGTTCTTC. It specifies CASSYSNRGPYNEQFF.

On this clone: This sample also contains other DNA sequences that code for the same CDR3. V and J are TRBV7-9 and TRBJ2-7; weak D call: TRBD1 (5 bases). The CDR3 has 13 amino acids. Trimming pared 3 bases from V and 0 bases from J, leaving 6 bases between. Germline CDR1 and CDR2: SEHNR and FQNEAQ (reference sequence). CDR3: CASSFRDSYEQYF. The CDR3 DNA is TGTGCCAGCAGCTTCAGGGACTCCTACGAGCAGTACTTC.

This chain uses TRBV29-1 with TRBJ1-2; D perhaps matches TRBD1 (5 bases). The CDR3 sequence is 14 residues long. The V and J ends lost 6 bases and 4 bases respectively, with 18 bases between them. Germline CDR1 SQVTM, CDR2 ANQGSEA. DNA of the CDR3: TGCAGCGTGTGGGGAGGCGGGGGTATCTATGGCTACACCTTC. Its protein is CSVWGGGGIYGYTF.

The chain employs TRBV4-1 and TRBJ2-7, with 8 bases aligning to TRBD2. This CDR3 spans 14 amino acids. CDR1 is MGHRA and CDR2 is YSYEKL in the germline V gene. Germline trimming cut 4 bases from V and 6 bases from J; bases unmatched to any gene: 8. CDR3 sequence: CASSPPGLVGEQYF. The CDR3 nucleotides are TGCGCCAGCAGCCCACCGGGACTAGTAGGCGAGCAGTACTTC.